This TCR beta chain was found in a study of T cell changes during pregnancy in multiple sclerosis. The CDR3 sequence is 12 residues long. Deletions cut 8 bases from V and 7 bases from J, with 14 bases between. Germline V gene data show CDR1 as LNHDA and CDR2 as SQIVND (reference sequence). Libraries were prepared by immunoSEQ multiplex PCR; TCRdb keeps only in-frame clonotypes and omits some of them. The data show more than 85,000 clones, with 94% seen just once and around 1.8% held by the top ten. The chain joins TRBV19 to TRBJ1-1; D call uncertain. The material was peripheral blood, obtained after pregnancy. The sequence was collected from a female donor in good health, enrolled as a control in a pregnancy study. CDR3 residues: CASGDLRGEAFF. The CDR3 DNA reads TGTGCCAGTGGCGACTTGAGAGGTGAAGCTTTCTTT.